This T cell receptor (beta chain) was recorded in a study of T cells in Graves' hyperthyroidism and ophthalmopathy. The V end was cut by 5 bases, the J end by 9 bases, with 11 bases between. The length of the CDR3 is 12 residues. CDR1 and CDR2 (germline): SGHTA, FQGTGA. From RNA transcripts, TCR beta CDR3 regions were amplified. A set of HTBI primers served as the primers for a first-round RT-PCR of the TCR CDR3. Each CDR3 protein is one row after TCRdb ran MiXCR on the multiplex PCR reads. The data contain a few hundred thousand distinct CDR3 sequences, 46% of them singletons. This chain joins TRBV7-3 and TRBJ2-1; D gene uncertain. Sequenced sample: peripheral blood or thyroid tissue (not recorded which). The TCR comes from a woman under 30 with Graves' hyperthyroidism. The CDR3, as DNA: TGTGCCAGCAGCCCCTACAGATCTGAGCAGTTCTTC. Protein sequence: CASSPYRSEQFF. Variable domain in full (rest from reference TRBV7-3 and TRBJ2-1): GAGVSQTPSNKVTEKGKYVELRCDPISGHTALYWYRQSLGQGPEFLIYFQGTGAADDSGLPNDRFFAVRPEGSVSTLKIQRTERGDSAVYLCASSPYRSEQFFGPGTRLTVL.